This T cell receptor beta chain was documented in a study of blood T cell repertoires in COVID-19. The V and J ends lost 1 base and 2 bases respectively, with 12 bases between them. The CDR3 covers 16 residues. CDR1 and CDR2 from the germline V gene are LGHNA and YSLEER. TCRdb keeps only in-frame clones here, not all; method: immunoSEQ multiplex PCR. The sample shows 250,000 or so clones, more than 75% of them seen only once. Input material: PBMCs or T cells enriched from blood (not recorded which). This chain uses TRBV4-3 with TRBJ2-1; D is possibly TRBD2 (5 bases). The sequence was collected from a woman between 50 and 59 years old who had been exposed to COVID-19. The CDR3 DNA reads TGCGCCAGCAGCCAAGGTGAGAGGGTCCCCTACAATGAGCAGTTCTTC. Translating it yields CASSQGERVPYNEQFF.